A selection of T cell receptor beta chains follows, all from one sample in a study of cytomegalovirus exposure and HLA in healthy donors. Measured with immunoSEQ multiplex PCR; TCRdb has only the in-frame clones, and not every one. The sample totals about 50,000 clones; its top ten clones hold over 2%. Material: PBMCs. All receptors derive from a woman in her late teens or twenties in good health and CMV-seronegative. Each CDR3 is given with its conserved first and last residue.

V	J	CDR3
TRBV6-5	TRBJ2-5	CASSYGTQETQYF
TRBV5-1	TRBJ1-1	CASSEGTGDTEDFF
TRBV11-2	TRBJ1-2	CASSHPTGAFYGYTF
TRBV14	TRBJ2-1	CASSGAGYNEQFF
TRBV7-6	TRBJ1-6	CASSLSPRADNSPLHF
TRBV15	TRBJ2-5	CATSRDKWAGLKTQYF
TRBV30	TRBJ2-7	CAGQEERGLYEQYF
TRBV5-1	TRBJ2-2	CASSGRGLSGGELFF
TRBV6-5	TRBJ2-7	CASSETGQSYEQYF
TRBV5-1	TRBJ1-3	CASSRDSTYSGNTIYF
TRBV11-3	TRBJ1-4	CASSFVTGGLGKLFF
TRBV7-9	TRBJ1-6	CASSLDDMGQSF
TRBV11-1	TRBJ2-7	CASSLEPGDYEQYF
TRBV11-2	TRBJ1-2	CASNPRDTGHRGYTF
TRBV30	TRBJ2-7	CAWSVIRAYEQYF
TRBV25-1	TRBJ2-7	CASSDPRTAAEEQYF
TRBV6-4	TRBJ2-7	CASSVSTGGKQYF
TRBV2	TRBJ2-7	CASRRTDEQYF
TRBV7-2	TRBJ1-1	CASSLVGRGNTEAFF
TRBV5-6	TRBJ1-5	CASSFFWGGGGRQPQHF
TRBV19	TRBJ1-5	CASTKGGQRNQPQHF
TRBV9	TRBJ2-1	CASSVAGQIYNEQFF
TRBV28	TRBJ2-3	CASSPQGQVRDTQYF
TRBV5-1	TRBJ1-6	CASSLATGGLLHF
TRBV19	TRBJ2-7	CASSPPSRDSYEQYF
TRBV4-1	TRBJ2-1	CASSFQDWSSYNEQFF
TRBV6-6	TRBJ2-1	CASGGGYNEQFF
TRBV18	TRBJ1-2	CASSPGQTLYGYTF
TRBV4-2	TRBJ1-5	CASSQDVYQPQHF
TRBV5-4	TRBJ2-1	CASSLDRGEGYKDEQFF
TRBV5-4	TRBJ2-5	CASSLRTAETQYF
TRBV18	TRBJ1-4	CASSLARTENEKLFF
TRBV4-2	TRBJ1-6	CASSQDRGQGNSPLHF
TRBV7-9	TRBJ1-6	CASSPGQSNSPLHF
TRBV19	TRBJ2-2	CASTGTEIYTGELFF
TRBV19	TRBJ1-2	CASSIAPNRVNYGYTF
TRBV28	TRBJ1-1	CASTPELILTEAFF
TRBV11-3	TRBJ1-5	CASSLDENQPQHF
TRBV25-1	TRBJ1-2	CASGWTGSGYTF
TRBV5-1	TRBJ2-1	CASSLLAGGNEQFF
TRBV6-1	TRBJ2-7	CASMVGAGGYEQYF
TRBV18	TRBJ2-2	CASSPPTGLGDTGELFF
TRBV5-1	TRBJ2-1	CASSLRGYEQFF
TRBV19	TRBJ1-6	CASSMTGSPLHF
TRBV10-1	TRBJ2-7	CASSESTSGGYEQYF
TRBV7-8	TRBJ1-2	CASSNRGDGYTF